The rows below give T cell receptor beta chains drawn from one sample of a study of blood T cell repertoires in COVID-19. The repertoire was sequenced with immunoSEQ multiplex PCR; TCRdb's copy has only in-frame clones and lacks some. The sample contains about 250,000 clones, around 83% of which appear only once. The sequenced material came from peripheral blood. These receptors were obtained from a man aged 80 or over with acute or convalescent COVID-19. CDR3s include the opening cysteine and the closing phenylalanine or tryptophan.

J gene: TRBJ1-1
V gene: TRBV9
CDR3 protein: CASSVEERPGTEAFF

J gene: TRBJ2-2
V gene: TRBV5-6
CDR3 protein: CASNPGRRISNTGELFF

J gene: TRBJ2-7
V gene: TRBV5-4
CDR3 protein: CASSTGANPSQYF

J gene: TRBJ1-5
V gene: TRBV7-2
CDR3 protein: CASSGSLQPYSNQPQHF

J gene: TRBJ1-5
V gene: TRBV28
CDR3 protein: CASSFQGTTRNQPQHF

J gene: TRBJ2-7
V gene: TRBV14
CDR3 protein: CASSQDSSGSYEQYF

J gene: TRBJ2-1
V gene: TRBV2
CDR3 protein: CASSVGQPGTNEQFF

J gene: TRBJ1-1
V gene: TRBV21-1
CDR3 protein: CASSKSSTVEGTEAFF

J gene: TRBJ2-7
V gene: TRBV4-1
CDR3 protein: CASSQDPPGQIYEQYF

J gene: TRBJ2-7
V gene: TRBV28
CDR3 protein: CASSLGTGYEQYF

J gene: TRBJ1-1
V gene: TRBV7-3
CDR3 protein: CASSLAGENTEAFF

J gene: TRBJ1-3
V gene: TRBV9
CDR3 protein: CASSVGGGRGVDTIYF

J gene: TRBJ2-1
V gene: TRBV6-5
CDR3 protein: CASSYSRGNNEQFF

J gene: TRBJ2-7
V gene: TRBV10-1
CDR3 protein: CASSEDRGYEQYF

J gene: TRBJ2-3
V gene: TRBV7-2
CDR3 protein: CASSQLAAYSTDTQYF

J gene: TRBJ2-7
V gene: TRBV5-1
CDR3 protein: CASSQTTGMYEQYF

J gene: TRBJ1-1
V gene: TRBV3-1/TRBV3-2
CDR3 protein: CASSQDLAVNTEAFF

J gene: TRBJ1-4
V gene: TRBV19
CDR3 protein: CASSIGGREKLFF

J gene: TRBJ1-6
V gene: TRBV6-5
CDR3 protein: CASRRMGASPLHF

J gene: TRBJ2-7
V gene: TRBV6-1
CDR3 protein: CASSEARGTGTTYEQYF

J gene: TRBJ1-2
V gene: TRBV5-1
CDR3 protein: CASSLEGGGVGYTF

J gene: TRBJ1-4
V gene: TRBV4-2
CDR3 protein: CASSQEWAGNEKLFF

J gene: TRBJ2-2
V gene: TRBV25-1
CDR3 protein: CASSEPSGRGTGELFF

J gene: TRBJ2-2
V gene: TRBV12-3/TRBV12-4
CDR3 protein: CASGGVRELFF

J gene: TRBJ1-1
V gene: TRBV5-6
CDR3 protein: CASSWGGGLMNTEAFF

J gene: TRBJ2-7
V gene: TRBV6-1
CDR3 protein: CASSEGIRGLVPRQYF

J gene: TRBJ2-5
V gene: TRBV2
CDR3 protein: CASSRQGIGETQYF

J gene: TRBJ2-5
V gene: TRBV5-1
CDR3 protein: CASQQGANHQETQYF

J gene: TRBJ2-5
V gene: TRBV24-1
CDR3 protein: CATSDPGKQGGETQYF

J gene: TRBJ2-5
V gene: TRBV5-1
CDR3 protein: CASSFKTGHQETQYF

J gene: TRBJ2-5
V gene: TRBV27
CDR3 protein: CASRIRGQETQYF

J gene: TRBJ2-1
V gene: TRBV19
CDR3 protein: CASSIGPTRGGYNEQFF

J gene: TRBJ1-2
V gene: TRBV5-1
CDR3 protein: CASSPGPEQRDYGYTF

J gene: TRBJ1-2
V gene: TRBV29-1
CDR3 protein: CSVERGPGYGYTF

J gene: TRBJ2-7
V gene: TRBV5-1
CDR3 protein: CASSLGLNRGYEQYF

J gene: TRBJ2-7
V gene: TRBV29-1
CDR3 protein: CSVELGTGPYEQYF

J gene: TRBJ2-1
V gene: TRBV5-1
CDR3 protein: CASSLSSGRDEQFF